This T cell receptor beta chain was captured in a study of identical twins. This clonotype was counted between two and nine times. The antigen remains unidentified. Addition of a universal primer site occurred through template switching, and cDNA carried unique molecular identifiers. TCRdb recomputed calls from the 5' RACE reads with MiXCR, one row per CDR3 protein. The repertoire consists of approximately 630,000 distinct CDR3 sequences, with less than 9% occurring once and the leading ten covering 1.5% to 2%. Broader study findings: Sharing of beta out-of-frame sequences by twins showed a weaker excess. Carriage of fewer insertions was seen in abundant cord blood beta clonotypes, whereas memory repertoires showed none.

Germline values: CDR1 SGHDT, CDR2 YYEEEE. The CDR3 is 14 amino acids. V shed 1 base, J shed 10 bases, and the junction held 10 bases outside the gene matches. The sample was also linked to a second study, of yellow fever vaccine responses in identical twins. As reported in that work: On the reported evidence, twins' vaccine T cell responses seemed partly convergent and partly personalized.

This clonotype was sampled from a woman between 18 and 30 years old in good health. The rearrangement links TRBV5-6 to TRBJ2-5, with TRBD2 matching 7 bases. The sequenced material came from PBMCs. The CDR3 protein is CASSLRIWEGGQYF. As DNA, the CDR3 is TGTGCCAGCAGCTTGAGGATCTGGGAGGGAGGCCAGTACTTC.